This TCR beta chain is from a study of Ad26.COV2.S vaccination and SARS-CoV-2 variants. The wider study: Donor was one of the participants in the Ad26.COV2.S arm of the COV1001 trial. Study-level points and caveats: Using TCR breadth and depth analyses may have led to underestimated total T cell responses.

The V gene lost 4 bases and the J gene lost 5 bases, with 19 bases spanning the gap. In germline, CDR1 is SGHDT, CDR2 YYEEEE. The CDR3 sequence is 15 residues long. Only in-frame clones appear in the TCRdb table, and some are missing; sequencing was by immunoSEQ multiplex PCR. The table has 350,000 to 450,000 clones, approximately 91% seen once. In the case of this clone: Its antigen is as yet unknown.

Treatment in this sample: 19 received Ad26.COV2.S at low or high dose, single or two shots; about 5 received placebo; per-sample allocation not given. Samples analyzed were those drawn on day 63 after the first vaccine or placebo injection. The sequencing used peripheral blood, collected in a trial of Ad26.COV2.S vaccine versus placebo. This clonotype originated in a person between 18 and 65 years old who received the Ad26.COV2.S COVID-19 vaccine or a placebo. V is TRBV5-6 and J is TRBJ2-7; D possibly corresponds to TRBD2 (6 bases). CDR3 coding DNA: TGTGCCAGCAGCCCTCTACAGACTAGAATCCACGAGCAGTACTTC. This sequence encodes CASSPLQTRIHEQYF.